The source of this T cell receptor (beta chain) is a study of T cell responses to AZD1222 COVID-19 vaccine (dated by TCRdb to the early 2020s). As for the study more broadly: A total of just over 230 trial participants underwent TCR sequencing, of whom 207 had received two doses of AZD1222 and around 25 had received two doses of the MenACWY control vaccine. Trial participants were enrolled into age subgroups of 18-55, 56-69 and 70-plus years, which contained around 140, 26 and 57 TCR-sequenced participants, respectively. The paper as a whole reports these results and caveats: Because no samples from the day 14 peak response were available, repertoires could be characterized only after the peak T cell response. A significant rise in spike-specific TCR breadth and depth was observed after two AZD1222 doses relative to day 0 and relative to MenACWY recipients. Conclusions about previously exposed vaccinees are limited because only a handful of AZD1222 recipients were SARS-CoV-2 seropositive at baseline. Most participants were white British and females outnumbered males, and the authors suggested that clonal diversity may have been underestimated. The 56-69-year group was small, and its depth increase did not reach significance, likely because of low power. CD4 TCRs associated with the vaccine covered the entire spike protein, and the dominant responses were in regions 160-218 and 743-854. Reportedly, close to half of the unique spike-specific TCRs recognized epitopes lying outside the regions that are mutated in the B.1.351 and B.1.1.7 variants.

The sample's time point label, in plain terms: about 28 days (+/-7) after the second vaccine dose. Because spike-specific TCR depth and breadth did not differ between the two schedules, AZD1222 recipients who got a second dose at roughly 4 weeks were pooled with those who got a second dose at roughly 12 weeks. Vaccinee samples were obtained from the UK trials COV001 and COV002, which included a single-blind randomized controlled phase 2/3 trial of AZD1222 (ChAdOx1 nCoV-19) in healthy adults. Trial participant PBMC samples were collected at day 0 and day 28 after the second dose for TCRbeta chain sequencing. The CDR3 regions of human TCRbeta chains were analyzed by immunosequencing. Turning to the authors' computational methods: TCRs in the repertoires were matched against a reference library of SARS-CoV-2-specific TCRs that had been generated with the MIRA antigen-specificity platform. Breadth meant the fraction of unique TCRs that were SARS-CoV-2-associated, whereas depth meant the fraction of total T cells that were SARS-CoV-2-associated. Using the MIRA data, each spike-specific TCR was mapped to the spike region that the TCR reacts to and placed in a CD4 or CD8 class. Log10-transformed breadth and depth values were compared by one-way ANOVA with Sidak's multiple comparisons tests. In its TCRdb copy, this immuneACCESS table keeps in-frame sequences only and misses some clones. Where compared with another copy, unresolved V genes explain less than half of these, and the others have no known cause. For V, J and clone size, that table is used; D and trimming come from the DNA. The sample contains 85,000 to 95,000 clones, approximately 91% of them found a single time. In total, the top ten clones hold around 5.5% of the sample.

CDR1 and CDR2 are read off the germline V gene as KGHSH and LQKENI. The trim is 5 bases for V and 10 bases for J, with a gap of 26 bases between the germline ends. The CDR3 covers 16 residues, taking in both the cysteine and the phenylalanine. Only the CDR3 DNA stays, 48 bases, in frame from base 1. Concerning this clone: Its binding antigen is unknown. The sample holds no much larger clone one base away, and base qualities are not on file.

This material consisted of peripheral blood, taken 28 days after the second AZD1222 dose. This clonotype was obtained from an adult who received the AZD1222 COVID-19 vaccine. The chain employs TRBV18 and TRBJ1-2, with a tentative D gene TRBD1 over 6 matching bases. Read as DNA, the sequence is TGTGCCAGCTCATCATCCCGGGGGCAGCCCGGGACTTACTACACCTTC. Its product reads: CASSSSRGQPGTYYTF.